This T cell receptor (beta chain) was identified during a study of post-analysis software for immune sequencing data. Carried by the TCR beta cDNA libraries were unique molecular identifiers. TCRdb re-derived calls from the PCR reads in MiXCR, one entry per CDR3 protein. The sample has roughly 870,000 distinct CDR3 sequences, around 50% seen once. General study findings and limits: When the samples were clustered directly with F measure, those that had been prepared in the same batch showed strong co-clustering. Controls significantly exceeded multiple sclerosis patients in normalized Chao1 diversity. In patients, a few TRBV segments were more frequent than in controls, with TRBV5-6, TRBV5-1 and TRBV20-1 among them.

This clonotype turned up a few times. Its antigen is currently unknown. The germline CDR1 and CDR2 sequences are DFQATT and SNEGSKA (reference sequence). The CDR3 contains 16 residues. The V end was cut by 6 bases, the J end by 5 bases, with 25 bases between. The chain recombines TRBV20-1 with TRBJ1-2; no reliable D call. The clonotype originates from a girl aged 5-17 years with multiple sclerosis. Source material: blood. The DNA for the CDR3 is TGCAGTGCCGCATCAGCCACCGCGAGTATGAGATATGGCTACACCTTC. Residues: CSAASATASMRYGYTF.